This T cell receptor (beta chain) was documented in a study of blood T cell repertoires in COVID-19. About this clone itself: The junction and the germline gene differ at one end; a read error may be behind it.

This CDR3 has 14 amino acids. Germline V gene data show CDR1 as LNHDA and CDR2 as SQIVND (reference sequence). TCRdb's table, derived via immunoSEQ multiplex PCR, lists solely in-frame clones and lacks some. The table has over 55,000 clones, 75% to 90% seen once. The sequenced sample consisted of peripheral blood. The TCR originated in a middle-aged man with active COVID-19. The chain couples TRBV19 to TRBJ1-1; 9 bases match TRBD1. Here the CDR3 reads CASSPGTGYTKAFF. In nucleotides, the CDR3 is TGTGCCAGTAGTCCCGGGACAGGGTACACTAAAGCTTTCTTT.